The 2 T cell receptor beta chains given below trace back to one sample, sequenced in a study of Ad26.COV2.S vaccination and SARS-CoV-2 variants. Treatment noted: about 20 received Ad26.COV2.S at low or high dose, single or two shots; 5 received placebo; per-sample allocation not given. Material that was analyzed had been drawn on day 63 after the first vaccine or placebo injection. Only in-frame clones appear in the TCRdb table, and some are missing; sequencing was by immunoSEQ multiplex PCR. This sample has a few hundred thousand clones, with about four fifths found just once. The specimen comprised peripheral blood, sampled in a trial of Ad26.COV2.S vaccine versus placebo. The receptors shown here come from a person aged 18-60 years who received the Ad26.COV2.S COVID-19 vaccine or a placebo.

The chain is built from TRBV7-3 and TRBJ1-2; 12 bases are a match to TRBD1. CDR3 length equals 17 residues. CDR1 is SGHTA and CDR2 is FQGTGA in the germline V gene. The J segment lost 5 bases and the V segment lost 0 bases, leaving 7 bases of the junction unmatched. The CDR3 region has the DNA TGTGCCAGCAGCTTAACAGGGACAGGGGGCGGAAGATATGGCTACACCTTC. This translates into CASSLTGTGGGRYGYTF.

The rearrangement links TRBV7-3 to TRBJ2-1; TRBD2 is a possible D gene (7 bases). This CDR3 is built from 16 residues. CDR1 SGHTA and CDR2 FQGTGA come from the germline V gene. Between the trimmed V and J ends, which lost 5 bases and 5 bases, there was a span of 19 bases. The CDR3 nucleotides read TGTGCCAGCAGCCCAAGCGGGGTTAGGGGGAACAATGAGCAGTTCTTC. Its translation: CASSPSGVRGNNEQFF. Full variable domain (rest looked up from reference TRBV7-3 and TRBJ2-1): GAGVSQTPSNKVTEKGKYVELRCDPISGHTALYWYRQSLGQGPEFLIYFQGTGAADDSGLPNDRFFAVRPEGSVSTLKIQRTERGDSAVYLCASSPSGVRGNNEQFFGPGTRLTVL.